One and the same sample provided the 19 T cell receptor beta chains below, sequenced in a study of shared clonotypes between healthy human individuals. TCRdb keeps only in-frame clones here, not all; method: immunoSEQ multiplex PCR. The sample contains 2 million to 3 million clones, 80% to 95% of which appear only once. The sequencing input was naive CD4+ T cells from PBMCs. The subset denotes: CD45RA+ positively selected. Source of these receptors: a man aged 18 to 30 in good health. Some clones in this sample may be carry-over from other donors' samples.

The V call is TRBV6-5, the J call TRBJ2-7, with D perhaps matching TRBD2 (6 bases). Trimming cost V 0 bases and J 4 bases, with 16 bases left between them. CDR1 is MNHEY, CDR2 SVGAGI, per germline. The CDR3 spans 16 residues. The CDR3 reads CASSYSFTGEQYEQYF. The CDR3, as DNA: TGTGCCAGCAGTTACTCGTTTACGGGGGAACAATACGAGCAGTACTTC.

This clone was found a few times. CDR3 nucleotide sequence: TGTGCCAGCAGCCCAGAGGAAGCTTTCTTT. It translates to CASSPEEAFF. V is TRBV7-9 and J is TRBJ1-1, with D unclear. Deletions cut 5 bases from V and 8 bases from J, with 6 bases between. The CDR3 contains 10 residues. Germline CDR1 is SEHNR and CDR2 is FQNEAQ (reference sequence).

Concerning this clone itself: This same CDR3 is encoded by further DNA sequences in the sample. V gene TRBV5-1 combines with J gene TRBJ1-1; D ambiguous. CDR1 and CDR2 (germline): SGHRS, YFSETQ. The CDR3 runs 14 residues. V dropped 1 base and J dropped 1 base, with 8 bases sitting between them. The CDR3 region has the DNA TGCGCCAGCAGCTTGCGTGTGCCGAACACTGAAGCTTTCTTT. Translating gives CASSLRVPNTEAFF.

The CDR3 DNA is TGTGCCAGCAGTCCCGGGACAGGGGTTGTGAACACTGAAGCTTTCTTT. Translating it yields CASSPGTGVVNTEAFF. The chain has TRBV11-2 and TRBJ1-1; 10 bases align to TRBD1. The germline V gene has CDR1 SGHAT and CDR2 FQNNGV. This CDR3 has 16 amino acids. With V trimmed by 6 bases and J by 0 bases, 7 bases remained unmatched.

This sequence joins TRBV7-3 and TRBJ2-7; 8 bases line up with TRBD2. The CDR3 is 16 residues long. Trimming took 2 bases from V and 2 from J; bases not matched to a gene: 8. Germline values: CDR1 SGHTA, CDR2 FQGTGA. CDR3 loop: CASSLGRRGGPYEQYF. DNA of the CDR3: TGTGCCAGCAGCTTAGGCCGCCGGGGGGGTCCCTACGAGCAGTACTTC.

The chain is built from TRBV5-4 and TRBJ2-7; 7 bases fit TRBD1. The CDR3 is 13 amino acids. V lost 4 bases and J lost 5; bases outside the gene matches: 6. Germline V lookup: CDR1 SGHNT, CDR2 YYREEE (reference sequence). For the CDR3, the DNA is TGTGCCAGCAGCAGCCGGGACAGCCACGAGCAGTACTTC. It encodes CASSSRDSHEQYF.

The CDR3 nucleotides read TGTGCCAGCAGTGAAGCGCTGAATATTGTCTATGGCTACACCTTC. Translating it yields CASSEALNIVYGYTF. The chain carries TRBV6-1 and TRBJ1-2; the D is unclear. Germline-derived CDR1 and CDR2 are MNHNS and SASEGT. The CDR3 spans 15 residues. V shed 0 bases and J shed 4 bases, with 12 bases lying between them.

A few counts support this clone. This specimen includes other DNA sequences encoding the same CDR3. The rearrangement joins TRBV9 to TRBJ1-2, with TRBD1 as a possible D gene (5 bases). Germline lookup yields CDR1 SGDLS and CDR2 YYNGEE. The CDR3 runs 15 residues. V dropped 0 bases and J dropped 0 bases, with 9 bases sitting between them. The CDR3 region has the DNA TGTGCCAGCAGCGTAGGTACAGGACCTAACTATGGCTACACCTTC. Its protein product is CASSVGTGPNYGYTF.

This chain uses TRBV6-6 with TRBJ1-2, with TRBD1 identical over 7 bases. The CDR3 spans 14 residues. The ends lost 2 bases at V and 2 bases at J; junction bases unmatched: 2. Germline lookup yields CDR1 MNHNY and CDR2 SVGAGI (reference sequence). The CDR3 region has the DNA TGTGCCAGCAGTTACCAACAGGGGAACTATGGCTACACCTTC. Its protein product is CASSYQQGNYGYTF.

The chain uses TRBV2 and TRBJ1-1; maybe TRBD1 (5 bases). The CDR3 runs to 15 residues. Trimming cost V 10 bases and J 1 base, with 19 bases left between them. Germline V gives CDR1 SNHLY, CDR2 FYNNEI. This CDR3 reads CANKPLAGTNTEAFF. The CDR3 coding sequence is TGTGCCAACAAACCCCTGGCAGGGACGAACACTGAAGCTTTCTTT.

In the case of this clone: One junction end disagrees with the germline gene, perhaps due to a read error. V usage is TRBV11-2 and J usage is TRBJ2-7, with TRBD1 matching over 10 bases. Germline V gives CDR1 SGHAT, CDR2 FQNNGV. The CDR3 sequence is 15 residues long. In DNA, the CDR3 is TGTGCCAGCAGCCTAGAGACAGGGGGCTGGTACGAGCAGTACTTC. Protein sequence: CASSLETGGWYEQYF. Supplemented by reference TRBV11-2 and TRBJ2-7, the full variable domain reads EAGVAQSPRYKIIEKRQSVAFWCNPISGHATLYWYQQILGQGPKLLIQFQNNGVVDDSQLPKDRFSAERLKGVDSTLKIQPAKLEDSAVYLCASSLETGGWYEQYFGPGTRLTVT.

In this sample, this clone turned up once. The V gene is TRBV12-5, the J gene TRBJ2-3; D not certain. Between the trimmed V and J ends, which lost 7 bases and 7 bases, there was a span of 15 bases. CDR1 and CDR2 from the germline V gene are LGHNT and FRNRAP. The CDR3 has 13 amino acids. CDR3 protein: CASAAWATNTQYF. Written as DNA, the CDR3 is TGTGCTAGTGCCGCGTGGGCGACAAATACGCAGTATTTT.

To note about this clone: Other DNA sequences from this sample encode an identical CDR3 as well. The J gene is TRBJ1-3, the V gene TRBV9; the D gene is possibly TRBD1 (5 bases). V was shortened by 0 bases and J by 0 bases, with 7 bases between the two germline ends. Looked up from germline, CDR1 is SGDLS and CDR2 is YYNGEE. The CDR3 contains 15 residues. CDR3 DNA: TGTGCCAGCAGCGTAGATGGGGGCTCTGGAAACACCATATATTTT. Its protein product is CASSVDGGSGNTIYF. Filled out from reference TRBV9 and TRBJ1-3, the complete variable domain reads DSGVTQTPKHLITATGQRVTLRCSPRSGDLSVYWYQQSLDQGLQFLIQYYNGEERAKGNILERFSAQQFPDLHSELNLSSLELGDSALYFCASSVDGGSGNTIYFGEGSWLTVV.

The V gene is TRBV28, the J gene TRBJ2-7, with D unclear. Looked up from germline, CDR1 is MDHEN and CDR2 is SYDVKM. With 5 bases removed from V and 4 bases from J, the gap between germline ends came to 12 bases. CDR3 length equals 13 residues. CDR3 sequence: CASSPDKTYEQYF. CDR3 coding DNA: TGTGCCAGCAGTCCAGATAAAACGTACGAGCAGTACTTC.

The genes are TRBV9 and TRBJ2-3; 8 bases map to TRBD2. J gave up 2 bases and V 3 bases, and 26 bases lay outside the gene matches. In germline, CDR1 is SGDLS, CDR2 YYNGEE. The CDR3 totals 22 residues. CDR3 coding DNA: TGTGCCAGCAGCGAGGCAGGAGCAGACTCACAAAGCGGGAGTGTGGTCACAGATACGCAGTATTTT. It codes for CASSEAGADSQSGSVVTDTQYF.

CDR3 sequence reads: CASRQQFSNQPQHF. The CDR3 DNA reads as TGTGCCAGCAGGCAGCAATTTAGCAATCAGCCCCAGCATTTT. The chain joins TRBV28 to TRBJ1-5; D gene unclear. The CDR3 is 14 residues long. Trimming pared 6 bases from V and 0 bases from J, leaving 9 bases between. Germline-derived CDR1 and CDR2 are MDHEN and SYDVKM.

The gene calls are TRBV28 and TRBJ2-3; D unclear. Germline assignment: CDR1 MDHEN and CDR2 SYDVKM. The V gene lost 5 bases and the J gene lost 4 bases, with 13 bases spanning the gap. The CDR3 contains 14 residues. CDR3 DNA: TGTGCCAGCAGTGCCCAGCCAACTCCAGATACGCAGTATTTT. Its protein product is CASSAQPTPDTQYF.

The rearrangement uses TRBV5-4 and TRBJ2-3, with 8 bases identical to TRBD1. CDR1 SGHNT and CDR2 YYREEE come from the germline V gene (reference sequence). The V and J ends lost 4 bases and 11 bases, in that order; junction bases with no gene match: 15. The CDR3 extends over 15 amino acids. CDR3 in amino acids: CASSPGGTGWVGQYF. DNA of the CDR3: TGTGCCAGCAGCCCCGGCGGGACAGGCTGGGTAGGGCAGTATTTT.

This chain uses TRBV7-3 with TRBJ2-1; D is uncertain. This CDR3 has 13 residues. CDR1 is SGHTA and CDR2 is FQGTGA in the germline V gene. V dropped 2 bases and J dropped 8 bases, with 10 bases sitting between them. CDR3 loop: CASSLPPGHEQFF. CDR3 sequence (DNA): TGTGCCAGCAGCTTACCCCCGGGTCATGAGCAGTTCTTC.